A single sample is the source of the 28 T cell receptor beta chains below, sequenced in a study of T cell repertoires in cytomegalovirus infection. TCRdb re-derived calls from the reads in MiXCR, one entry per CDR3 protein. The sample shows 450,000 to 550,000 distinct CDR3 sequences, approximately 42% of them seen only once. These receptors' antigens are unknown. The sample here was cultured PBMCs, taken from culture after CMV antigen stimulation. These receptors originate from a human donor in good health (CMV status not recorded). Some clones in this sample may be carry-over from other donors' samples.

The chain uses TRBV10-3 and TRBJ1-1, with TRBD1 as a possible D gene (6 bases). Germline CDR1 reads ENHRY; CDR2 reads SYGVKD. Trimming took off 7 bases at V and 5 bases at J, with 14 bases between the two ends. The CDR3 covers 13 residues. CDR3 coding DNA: TGTGCCATCAATACAGGGATGGGGACTGAAGCTTTCTTT. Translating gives CAINTGMGTEAFF.

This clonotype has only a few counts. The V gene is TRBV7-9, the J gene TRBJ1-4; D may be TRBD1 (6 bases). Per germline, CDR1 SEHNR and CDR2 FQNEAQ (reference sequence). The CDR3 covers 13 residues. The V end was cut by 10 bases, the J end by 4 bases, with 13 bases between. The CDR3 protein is CATEDSFNEKLFF. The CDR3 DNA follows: TGTGCCACCGAGGACAGCTTTAATGAAAAACTGTTTTTT.

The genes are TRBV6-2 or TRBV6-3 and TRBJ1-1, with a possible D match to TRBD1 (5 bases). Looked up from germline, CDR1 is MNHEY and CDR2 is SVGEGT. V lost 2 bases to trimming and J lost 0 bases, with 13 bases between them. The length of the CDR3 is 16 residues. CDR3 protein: CASSYRGPWMNTEAFF. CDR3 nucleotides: TGTGCCAGCAGTTACCGGGGCCCGTGGATGAACACTGAAGCTTTCTTT.

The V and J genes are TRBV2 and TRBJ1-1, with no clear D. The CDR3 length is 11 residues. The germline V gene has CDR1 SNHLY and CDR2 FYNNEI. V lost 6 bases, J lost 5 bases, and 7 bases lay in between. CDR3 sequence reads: CASRAGTEAFF. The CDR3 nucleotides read TGTGCCAGCAGGGCCGGGACTGAAGCTTTCTTT.

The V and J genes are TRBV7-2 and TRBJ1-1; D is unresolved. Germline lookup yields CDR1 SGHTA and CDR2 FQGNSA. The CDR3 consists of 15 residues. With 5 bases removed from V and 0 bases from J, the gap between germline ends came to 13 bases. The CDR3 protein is CASSQNGGMNTEAFF. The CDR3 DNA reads TGTGCCAGCAGCCAAAACGGCGGAATGAACACTGAAGCTTTCTTT.

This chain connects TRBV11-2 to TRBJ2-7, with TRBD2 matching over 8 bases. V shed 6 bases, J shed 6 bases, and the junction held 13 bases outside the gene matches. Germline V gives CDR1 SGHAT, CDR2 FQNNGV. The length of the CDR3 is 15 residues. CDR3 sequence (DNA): TGTGCCAGCAGTGCCCTGCGCGGGAGGATTGGCGAGCAGTACTTC. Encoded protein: CASSALRGRIGEQYF. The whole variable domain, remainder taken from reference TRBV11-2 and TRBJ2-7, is EAGVAQSPRYKIIEKRQSVAFWCNPISGHATLYWYQQILGQGPKLLIQFQNNGVVDDSQLPKDRFSAERLKGVDSTLKIQPAKLEDSAVYLCASSALRGRIGEQYFGPGTRLTVT.

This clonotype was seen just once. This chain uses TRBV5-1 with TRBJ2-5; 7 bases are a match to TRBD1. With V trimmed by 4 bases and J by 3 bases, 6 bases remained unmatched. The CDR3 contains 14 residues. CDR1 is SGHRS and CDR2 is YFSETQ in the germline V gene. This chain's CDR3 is CASSRTGDEETQYF. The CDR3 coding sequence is TGCGCCAGCAGCCGGACAGGAGACGAAGAGACCCAGTACTTC.

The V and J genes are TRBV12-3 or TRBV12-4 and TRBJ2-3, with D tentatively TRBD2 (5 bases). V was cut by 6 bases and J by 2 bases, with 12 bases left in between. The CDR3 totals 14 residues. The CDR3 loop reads CASSYPGNTDTQYF. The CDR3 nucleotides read TGTGCCAGCAGCTACCCGGGGAACACAGATACGCAGTATTTT.

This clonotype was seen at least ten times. CDR3 DNA: TGTGCCAGCAGCCACAGCCGGGGCGGGAGTTCAGATACGCAGTATTTT. Amino acid sequence: CASSHSRGGSSDTQYF. The V call is TRBV7-2, the J call TRBJ2-3; TRBD2 matches 7 bases. Per germline, CDR1 SGHTA and CDR2 FQGNSA. V lost 5 bases and J lost 4; bases outside the gene matches: 12. The CDR3 has 16 residues. The complete variable domain, with remaining parts taken from reference TRBV7-2 and TRBJ2-3, reads GAGVSQSPSNKVTEKGKDVELRCDPISGHTALYWYRQSLGQGLEFLIYFQGNSAPDKSGLPSDRFSAERTGGSVSTLTIQRTQQEDSAVYLCASSHSRGGSSDTQYFGPGTRLTVL.

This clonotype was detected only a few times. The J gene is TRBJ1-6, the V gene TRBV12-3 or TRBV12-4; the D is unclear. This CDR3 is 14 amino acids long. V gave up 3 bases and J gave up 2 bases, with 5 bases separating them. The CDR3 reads CASSFFAYNSPLHF. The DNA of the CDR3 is TGTGCCAGCAGTTTTTTCGCCTATAATTCACCCCTCCACTTT.

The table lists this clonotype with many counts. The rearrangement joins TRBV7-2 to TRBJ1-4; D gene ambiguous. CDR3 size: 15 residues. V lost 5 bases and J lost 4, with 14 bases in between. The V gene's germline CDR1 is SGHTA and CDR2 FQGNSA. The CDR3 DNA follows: TGTGCCAGCAGCCCTCAAACGGGAGTTAATGAAAAACTGTTTTTT. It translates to CASSPQTGVNEKLFF.

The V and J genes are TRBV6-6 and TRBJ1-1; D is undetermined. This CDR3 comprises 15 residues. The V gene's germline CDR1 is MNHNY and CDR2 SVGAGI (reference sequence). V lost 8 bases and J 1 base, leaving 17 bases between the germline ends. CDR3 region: CASPPLAGPNTEAFF. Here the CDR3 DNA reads TGTGCCAGCCCCCCACTCGCCGGACCGAACACTGAAGCTTTCTTT.

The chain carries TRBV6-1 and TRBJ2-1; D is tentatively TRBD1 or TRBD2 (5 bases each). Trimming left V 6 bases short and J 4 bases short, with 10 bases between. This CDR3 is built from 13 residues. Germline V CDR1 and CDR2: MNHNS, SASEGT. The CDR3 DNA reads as TGTGCCAGCAGGAGGGGCCGGTACAATGAGCAGTTCTTC. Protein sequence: CASRRGRYNEQFF.

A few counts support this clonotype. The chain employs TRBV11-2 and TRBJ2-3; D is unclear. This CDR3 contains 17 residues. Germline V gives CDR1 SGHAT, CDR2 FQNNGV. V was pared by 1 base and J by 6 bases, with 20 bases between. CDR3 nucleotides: TGTGCCAGCAGCTTAGTGGTCAGCCGGGCCACCGGGGATACGCAGTATTTT. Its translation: CASSLVVSRATGDTQYF.

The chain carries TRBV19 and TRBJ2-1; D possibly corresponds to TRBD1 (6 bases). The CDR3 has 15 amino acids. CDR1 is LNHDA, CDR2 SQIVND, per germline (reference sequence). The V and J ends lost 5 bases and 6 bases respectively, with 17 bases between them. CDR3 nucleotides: TGTGCCAGTAGTCCCCTCGGGGCAGGGGCCAATGAGCAGTTCTTC. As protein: CASSPLGAGANEQFF.

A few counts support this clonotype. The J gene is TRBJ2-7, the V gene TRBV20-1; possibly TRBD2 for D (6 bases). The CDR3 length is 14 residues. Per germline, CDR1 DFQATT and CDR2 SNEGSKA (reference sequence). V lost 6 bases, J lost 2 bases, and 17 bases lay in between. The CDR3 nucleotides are TGCAGTGCCCTGGGTCGGGAGCGTCCCTACGAGCAGTACTTC. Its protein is CSALGRERPYEQYF.

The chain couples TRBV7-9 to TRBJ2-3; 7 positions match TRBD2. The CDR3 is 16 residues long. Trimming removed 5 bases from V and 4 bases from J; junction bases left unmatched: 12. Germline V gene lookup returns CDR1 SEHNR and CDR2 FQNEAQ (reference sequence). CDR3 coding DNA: TGTGCCAGCAGCCCAAGGACTAGTAGGGTAGCAGATACGCAGTATTTT. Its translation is CASSPRTSRVADTQYF.

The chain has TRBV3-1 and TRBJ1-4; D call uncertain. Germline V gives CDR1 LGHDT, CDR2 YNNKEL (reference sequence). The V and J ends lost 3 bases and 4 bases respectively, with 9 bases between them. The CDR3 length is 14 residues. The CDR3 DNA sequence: TGTGCCAGCAGCCAGGGAGGAGGTAATGAAAAACTGTTTTTT. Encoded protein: CASSQGGGNEKLFF.

The CDR3 protein is CASSLVSNTDTQYF. Here the CDR3 DNA reads TGTGCCAGCAGCTTAGTCTCTAACACAGATACGCAGTATTTT. The V gene is TRBV7-2, the J gene TRBJ2-3; D is unresolved. V was trimmed by 1 base and J by 2 bases, leaving 7 bases between them. Germline V gives CDR1 SGHTA, CDR2 FQGNSA. The CDR3 spans 14 residues.

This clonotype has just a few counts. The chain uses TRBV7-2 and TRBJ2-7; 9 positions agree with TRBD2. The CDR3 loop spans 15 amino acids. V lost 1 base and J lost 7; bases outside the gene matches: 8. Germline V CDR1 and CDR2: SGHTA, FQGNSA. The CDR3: CASSLEASGMGEQYF. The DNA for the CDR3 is TGTGCCAGCAGCTTAGAGGCTAGCGGGATGGGAGAGCAGTACTTC.

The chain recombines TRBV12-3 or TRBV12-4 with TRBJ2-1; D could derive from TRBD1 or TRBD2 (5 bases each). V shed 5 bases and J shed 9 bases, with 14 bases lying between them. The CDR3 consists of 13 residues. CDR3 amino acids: CASSGGIGFEQFF. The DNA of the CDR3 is TGTGCCAGCAGTGGGGGAATAGGGTTTGAGCAGTTCTTC.

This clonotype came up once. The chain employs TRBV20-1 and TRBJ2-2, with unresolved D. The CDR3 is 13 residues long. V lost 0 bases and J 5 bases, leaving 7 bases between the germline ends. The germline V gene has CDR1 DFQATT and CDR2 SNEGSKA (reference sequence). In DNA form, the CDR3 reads TGCAGTGCTAGAGATTGGAGAACCGGGGAGCTGTTTTTT. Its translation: CSARDWRTGELFF.

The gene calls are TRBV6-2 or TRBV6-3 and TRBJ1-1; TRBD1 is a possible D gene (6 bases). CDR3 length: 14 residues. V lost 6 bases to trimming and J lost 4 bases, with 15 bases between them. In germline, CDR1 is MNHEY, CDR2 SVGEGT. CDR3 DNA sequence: TGTGCCAGCAGGAACAGGGCTGATCGCACTGAAGCTTTCTTT. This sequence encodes CASRNRADRTEAFF.

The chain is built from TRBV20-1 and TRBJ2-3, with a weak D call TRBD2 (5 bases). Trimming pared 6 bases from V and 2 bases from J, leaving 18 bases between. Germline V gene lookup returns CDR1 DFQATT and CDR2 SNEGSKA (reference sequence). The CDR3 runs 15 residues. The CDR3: CSAPIISDFTDTQYF. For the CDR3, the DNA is TGCAGTGCCCCTATTATCTCGGACTTCACAGATACGCAGTATTTT.

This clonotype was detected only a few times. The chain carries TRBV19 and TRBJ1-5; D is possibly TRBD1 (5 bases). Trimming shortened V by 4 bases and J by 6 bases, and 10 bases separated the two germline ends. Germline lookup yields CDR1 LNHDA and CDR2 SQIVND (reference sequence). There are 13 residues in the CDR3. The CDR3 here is CASSTGLSQPQHF. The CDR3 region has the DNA TGTGCCAGTAGTACGGGACTGAGTCAGCCCCAGCATTTT.

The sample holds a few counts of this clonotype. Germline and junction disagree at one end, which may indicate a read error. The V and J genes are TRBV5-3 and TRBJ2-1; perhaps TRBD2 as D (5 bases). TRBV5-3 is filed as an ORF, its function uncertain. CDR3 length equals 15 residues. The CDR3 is CASSLVRGSYNEQFF. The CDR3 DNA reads TGTGCCAGCAGCTTGGTTCGGGGCTCCTACAATGAGCAGTTCTTC.

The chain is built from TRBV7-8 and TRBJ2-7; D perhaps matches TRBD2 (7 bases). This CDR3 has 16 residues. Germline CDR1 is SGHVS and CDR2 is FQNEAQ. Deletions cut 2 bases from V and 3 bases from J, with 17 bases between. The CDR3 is CASSLIAGALNYEQYF. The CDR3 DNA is TGTGCCAGCAGCTTAATTGCGGGGGCCCTAAACTACGAGCAGTACTTC.

CDR3: CASSPRRSAQETQYF. The CDR3 DNA reads TGTGCCAGCAGCCCGCGTCGGTCCGCCCAAGAGACCCAGTACTTC. The genes are TRBV7-9 and TRBJ2-5; no clear D gene. This CDR3 spans 15 amino acids. CDR1 and CDR2 (germline): SEHNR, FQNEAQ (reference sequence). Trimming stripped 5 bases from V and 1 base from J, with 14 bases between.